Listed below are T cell receptor beta chains from one sample, sequenced in a study of cytomegalovirus exposure and HLA in healthy donors. TCRdb's copy holds only in-frame clones and misses some; the assay was immunoSEQ multiplex PCR. The sample carries about 130,000 clones, roughly 70% recorded once. Sequencing was carried out using PBMCs. The receptors here all came from a woman between 40 and 55 years old in good health and CMV-seropositive. CDR3s include the opening cysteine and the closing phenylalanine or tryptophan.

v_call: TRBV27
j_call: TRBJ1-2
cdr3_aa: CASSDGRGQGDYGYTF

v_call: TRBV5-1
j_call: TRBJ2-5
cdr3_aa: CASSGGFSGPQETQYF

v_call: TRBV2
j_call: TRBJ2-1
cdr3_aa: CASSLAATSYNEQFF

v_call: TRBV11-1
j_call: TRBJ2-7
cdr3_aa: CASSLRTGGRTYEQYF

v_call: TRBV7-2
j_call: TRBJ1-6
cdr3_aa: CASSLELQGMFSYNSPLHF

v_call: TRBV27
j_call: TRBJ2-7
cdr3_aa: CASSLSGTSGNARFYEQYF

v_call: TRBV10-3
j_call: TRBJ2-7
cdr3_aa: CAISEPGQGISYEQYF

v_call: TRBV4-1
j_call: TRBJ2-3
cdr3_aa: CASSLDSATQYF

v_call: TRBV28
j_call: TRBJ1-5
cdr3_aa: CAWKGQGYNQPQHF

v_call: TRBV18
j_call: TRBJ2-7
cdr3_aa: CASSRGYEQYF

v_call: TRBV9
j_call: TRBJ1-2
cdr3_aa: CASSKTADSYGYTF

v_call: TRBV6-5
j_call: TRBJ2-3
cdr3_aa: CASRRATTDTQYF

v_call: TRBV5-1
j_call: TRBJ2-1
cdr3_aa: CASSLEANSYNEQFF

v_call: TRBV11-2
j_call: TRBJ2-3
cdr3_aa: CASSLGAGGSDTQYF

v_call: TRBV20-1
j_call: TRBJ2-7
cdr3_aa: CSPWGGEQYF

v_call: TRBV11-2
j_call: TRBJ2-3
cdr3_aa: CASSKTVAGGADTQYF

v_call: TRBV7-3
j_call: TRBJ2-5
cdr3_aa: CASSLRGNYGERGKYQETQYF

v_call: TRBV4-3
j_call: TRBJ1-2
cdr3_aa: CASSQVVGANYGYTF

v_call: TRBV21-1
j_call: TRBJ2-3
cdr3_aa: CASSKVGFLWTGGDTQYF

v_call: TRBV28
j_call: TRBJ2-7
cdr3_aa: CASRQTGPLYEQYF

v_call: TRBV5-4
j_call: TRBJ1-1
cdr3_aa: CASSTWTGPNTEAFF

v_call: TRBV19
j_call: TRBJ2-7
cdr3_aa: CASSPREPTYEQYF

v_call: TRBV5-5
j_call: TRBJ1-4
cdr3_aa: CASSRQIPGSGDEKLFF

v_call: TRBV28
j_call: TRBJ1-1
cdr3_aa: CASNQGGGNTEAFF

v_call: TRBV15
j_call: TRBJ2-7
cdr3_aa: CATSRVGAGHYEQYF